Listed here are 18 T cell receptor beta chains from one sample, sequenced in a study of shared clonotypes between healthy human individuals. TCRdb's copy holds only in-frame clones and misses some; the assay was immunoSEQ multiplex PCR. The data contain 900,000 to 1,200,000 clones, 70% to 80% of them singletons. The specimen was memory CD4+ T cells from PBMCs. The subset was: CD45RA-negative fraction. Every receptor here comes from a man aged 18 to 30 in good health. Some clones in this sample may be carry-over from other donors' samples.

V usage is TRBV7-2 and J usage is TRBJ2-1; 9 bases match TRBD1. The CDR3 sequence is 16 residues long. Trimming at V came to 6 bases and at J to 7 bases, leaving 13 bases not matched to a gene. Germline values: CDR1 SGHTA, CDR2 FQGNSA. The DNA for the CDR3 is TGTGCCAGCAGAAAGGTAGGGGACAGGGACCGAAATGAGCAGTTCTTC. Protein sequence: CASRKVGDRDRNEQFF.

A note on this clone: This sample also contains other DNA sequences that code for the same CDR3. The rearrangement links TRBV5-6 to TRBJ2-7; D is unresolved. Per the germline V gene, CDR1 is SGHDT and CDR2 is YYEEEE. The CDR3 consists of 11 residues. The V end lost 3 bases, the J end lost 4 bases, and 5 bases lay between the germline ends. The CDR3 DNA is TGTGCCAGCAGCTCCCGATACGAGCAGTACTTC. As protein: CASSSRYEQYF.

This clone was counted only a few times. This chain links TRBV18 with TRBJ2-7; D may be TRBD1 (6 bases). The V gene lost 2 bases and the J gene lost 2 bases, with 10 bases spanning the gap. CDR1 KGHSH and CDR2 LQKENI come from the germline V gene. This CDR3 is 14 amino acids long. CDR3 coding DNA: TGTGCCAGCTCACCAAGGGGGAAAACCTACGAGCAGTACTTC. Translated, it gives CASSPRGKTYEQYF.

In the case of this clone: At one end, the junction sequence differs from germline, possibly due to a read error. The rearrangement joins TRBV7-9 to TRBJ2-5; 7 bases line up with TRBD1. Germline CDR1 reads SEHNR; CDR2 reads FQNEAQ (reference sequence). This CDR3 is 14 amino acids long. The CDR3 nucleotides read TGTGCCAGCACCTTAGGGACAGCGGAAGAGACCCAGTACTTC. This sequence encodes CASTLGTAEETQYF.

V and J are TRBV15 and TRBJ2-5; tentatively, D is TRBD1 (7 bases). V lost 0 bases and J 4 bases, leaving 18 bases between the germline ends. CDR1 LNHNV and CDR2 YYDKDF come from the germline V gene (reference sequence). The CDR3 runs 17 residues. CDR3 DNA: TGTGCCACCAGCAGAGATCGGCAGGGGGGTTTGGGAGAGACCCAGTACTTC. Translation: CATSRDRQGGLGETQYF.

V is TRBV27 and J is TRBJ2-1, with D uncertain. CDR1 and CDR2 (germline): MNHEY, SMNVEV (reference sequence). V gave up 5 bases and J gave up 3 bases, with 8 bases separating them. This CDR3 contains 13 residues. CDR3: CASSITSYNEQFF. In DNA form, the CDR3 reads TGTGCCAGCAGTATTACCAGCTACAATGAGCAGTTCTTC.

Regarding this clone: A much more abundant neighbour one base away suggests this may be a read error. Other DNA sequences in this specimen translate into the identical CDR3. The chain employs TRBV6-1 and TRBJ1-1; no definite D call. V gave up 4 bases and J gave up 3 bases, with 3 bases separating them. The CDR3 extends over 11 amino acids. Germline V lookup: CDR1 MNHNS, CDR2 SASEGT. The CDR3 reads CASSAYTEAFF. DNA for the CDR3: TGTGCCAGCAGTGCCTACACTGAAGCTTTCTTT.

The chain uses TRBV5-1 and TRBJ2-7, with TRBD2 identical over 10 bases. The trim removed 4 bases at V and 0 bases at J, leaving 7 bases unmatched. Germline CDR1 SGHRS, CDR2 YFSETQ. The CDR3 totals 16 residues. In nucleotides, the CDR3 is TGCGCCAGCAGCGCAAGCGGACTAGCGGCCTCCTACGAGCAGTACTTC. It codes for CASSASGLAASYEQYF.

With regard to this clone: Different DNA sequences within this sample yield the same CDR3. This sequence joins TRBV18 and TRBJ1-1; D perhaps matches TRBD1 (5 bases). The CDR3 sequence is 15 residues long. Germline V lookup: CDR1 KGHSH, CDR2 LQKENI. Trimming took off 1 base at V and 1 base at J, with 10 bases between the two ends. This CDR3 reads CASSPREGRNTEAFF. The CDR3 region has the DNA TGTGCCAGCTCACCACGTGAGGGGAGGAACACTGAAGCTTTCTTT.

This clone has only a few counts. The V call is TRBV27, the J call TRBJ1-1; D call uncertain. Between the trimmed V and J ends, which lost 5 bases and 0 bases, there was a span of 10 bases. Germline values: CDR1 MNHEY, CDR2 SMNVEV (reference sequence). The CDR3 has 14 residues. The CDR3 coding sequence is TGTGCCAGCAGTGGCCGGACTATGAACACTGAAGCTTTCTTT. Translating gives CASSGRTMNTEAFF.

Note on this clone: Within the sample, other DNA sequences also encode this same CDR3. The CDR3 sequence is CASSVGVGKETQYF. The CDR3 DNA follows: TGTGCCAGCAGCGTAGGTGTGGGGAAAGAGACCCAGTACTTC. V usage is TRBV9 and J usage is TRBJ2-5; D gene ambiguous. This CDR3 comprises 14 residues. CDR1 and CDR2 (germline): SGDLS, YYNGEE. Trimming pared 0 bases from V and 3 bases from J, leaving 9 bases between. The entire variable domain, with the rest obtained from reference TRBV9 and TRBJ2-5, is as follows: DSGVTQTPKHLITATGQRVTLRCSPRSGDLSVYWYQQSLDQGLQFLIQYYNGEERAKGNILERFSAQQFPDLHSELNLSSLELGDSALYFCASSVGVGKETQYFGPGTRLLVL.

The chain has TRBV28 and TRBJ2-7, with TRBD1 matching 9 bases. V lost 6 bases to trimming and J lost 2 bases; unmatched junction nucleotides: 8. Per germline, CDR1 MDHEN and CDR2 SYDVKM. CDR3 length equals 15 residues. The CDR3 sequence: CASRPSGTGTYEQYF. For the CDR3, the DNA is TGTGCCAGCAGACCTTCCGGGACAGGGACCTACGAGCAGTACTTC.

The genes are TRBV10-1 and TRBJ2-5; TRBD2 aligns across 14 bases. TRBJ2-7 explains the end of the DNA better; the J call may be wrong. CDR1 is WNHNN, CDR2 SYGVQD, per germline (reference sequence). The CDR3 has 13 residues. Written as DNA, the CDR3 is TGCGCCGGGACTAGCGGGAGCCTCTACGAGCAGTACTTC. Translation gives CAGTSGSLYEQYF.

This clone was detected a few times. The CDR3 here is CASTWDSHSNYGYTF. CDR3 nucleotides: TGTGCCAGTACCTGGGACAGTCACTCTAACTATGGCTACACCTTC. The V and J genes are TRBV19 and TRBJ1-2, with 7 bases that match TRBD1. Germline V gene data show CDR1 as LNHDA and CDR2 as SQIVND (reference sequence). V lost 7 bases to trimming and J lost 0 bases; unmatched junction nucleotides: 8. CDR3 length equals 15 residues.

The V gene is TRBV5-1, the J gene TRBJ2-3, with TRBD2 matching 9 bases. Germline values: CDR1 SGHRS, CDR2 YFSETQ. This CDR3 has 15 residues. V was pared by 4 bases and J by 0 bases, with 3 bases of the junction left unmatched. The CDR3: CASSRTSESTDTQYF. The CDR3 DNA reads TGCGCCAGCAGCCGGACTAGCGAGAGCACAGATACGCAGTATTTT.

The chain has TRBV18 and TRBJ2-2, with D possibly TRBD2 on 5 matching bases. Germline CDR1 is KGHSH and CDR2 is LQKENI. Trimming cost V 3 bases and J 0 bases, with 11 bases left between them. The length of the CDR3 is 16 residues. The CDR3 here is CASSPMAGTNTGELFF. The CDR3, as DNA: TGTGCCAGCTCACCTATGGCGGGCACGAACACCGGGGAGCTGTTTTTT.

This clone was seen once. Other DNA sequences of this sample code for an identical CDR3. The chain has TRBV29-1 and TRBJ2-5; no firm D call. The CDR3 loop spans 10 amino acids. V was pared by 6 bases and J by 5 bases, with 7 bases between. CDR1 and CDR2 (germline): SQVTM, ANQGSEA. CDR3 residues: CSVGRETQYF. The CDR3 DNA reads TGCAGCGTCGGCAGGGAGACCCAGTACTTC.

The CDR3 DNA sequence: TGTGCCAGTCGGAGGGACGATGGCACCGGGGAGCTGTTTTTT. Protein product: CASRRDDGTGELFF. The J gene is TRBJ2-2, the V gene TRBV7-6, with TRBD2 as a possible D gene (6 bases). The CDR3 has 14 residues. The germline V and J ends were trimmed by 9 bases and 4 bases, with 15 bases remaining between them. The germline CDR1 and CDR2 sequences are SGHVS and FNYEAQ.